This record looks at one TCR beta chain sequence and its context. It was with 60 Vbeta and 13 Jbeta primers that the PCR ran. Sequencing was performed with immunoSEQ multiplex PCR; in TCRdb, only in-frame clones are kept and a portion is missing. This repertoire shows about 120,000 clones, about 80% found once; its top ten account for roughly 12%. This sample is drawn from a study of cytomegalovirus exposure and HLA in healthy donors. Donors sampled were nominally healthy, though unrecorded immune exposures were likely. Sequencing was performed on PBMCs. The origin of this receptor is a woman between 35 and 50 years old in good health and CMV-seropositive.

This CDR3 reads CASSRDRGLEAFF. The CDR3 nucleotides are TGTGCCAGCAGCCGGGACAGGGGGCTTGAAGCTTTCTTT. The genes are TRBV7-3 and TRBJ1-1; 12 bases are shared with TRBD1. CDR1 is SGHTA and CDR2 is FQGTGA in the germline V gene. V was pared by 5 bases and J by 7 bases, with 2 bases of the junction left unmatched. CDR3 length equals 13 residues.